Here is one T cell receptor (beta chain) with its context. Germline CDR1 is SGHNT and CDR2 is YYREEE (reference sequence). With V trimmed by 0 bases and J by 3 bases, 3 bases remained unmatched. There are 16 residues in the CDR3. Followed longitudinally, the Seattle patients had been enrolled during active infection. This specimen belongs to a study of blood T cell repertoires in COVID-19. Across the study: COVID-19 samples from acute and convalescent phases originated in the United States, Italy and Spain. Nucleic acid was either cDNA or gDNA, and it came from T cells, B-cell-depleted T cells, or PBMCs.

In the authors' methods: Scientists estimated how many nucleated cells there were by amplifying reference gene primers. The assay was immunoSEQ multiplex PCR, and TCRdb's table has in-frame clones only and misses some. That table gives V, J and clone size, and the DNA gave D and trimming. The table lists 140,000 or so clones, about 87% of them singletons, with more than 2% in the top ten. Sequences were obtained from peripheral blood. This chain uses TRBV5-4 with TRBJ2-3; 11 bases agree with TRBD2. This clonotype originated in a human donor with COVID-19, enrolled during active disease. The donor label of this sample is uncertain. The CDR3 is CASSLVAGGQTDTQYF. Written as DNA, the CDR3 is TGTGCCAGCAGCTTGGTAGCGGGGGGGCAGACAGATACGCAGTATTTT.